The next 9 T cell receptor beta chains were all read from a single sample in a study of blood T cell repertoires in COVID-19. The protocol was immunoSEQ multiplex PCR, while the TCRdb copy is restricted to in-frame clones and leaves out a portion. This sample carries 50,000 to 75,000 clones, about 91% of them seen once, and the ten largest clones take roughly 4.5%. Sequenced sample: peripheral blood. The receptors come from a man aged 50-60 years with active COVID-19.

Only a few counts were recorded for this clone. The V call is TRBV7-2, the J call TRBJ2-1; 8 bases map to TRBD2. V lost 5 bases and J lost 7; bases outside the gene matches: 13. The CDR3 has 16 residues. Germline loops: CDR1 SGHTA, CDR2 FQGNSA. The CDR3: CASSQRAGVMRNEQFF. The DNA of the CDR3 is TGTGCCAGCAGCCAAAGAGCGGGGGTAATGAGGAATGAGCAGTTCTTC.

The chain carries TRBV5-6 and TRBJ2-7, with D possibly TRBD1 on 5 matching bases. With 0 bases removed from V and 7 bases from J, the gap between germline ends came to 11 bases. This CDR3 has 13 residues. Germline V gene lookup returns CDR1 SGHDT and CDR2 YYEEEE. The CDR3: CASSLGGLREQYF. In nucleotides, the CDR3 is TGTGCCAGCAGCTTGGGGGGCCTGAGAGAGCAGTACTTC. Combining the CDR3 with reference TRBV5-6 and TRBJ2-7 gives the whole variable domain DAGVTQSPTHLIKTRGQQVTLRCSPKSGHDTVSWYQQALGQGPQFIFQYYEEEERQRGNFPDRFSGHQFPNYSSELNVNALLLGDSALYLCASSLGGLREQYFGPGTRLTVT.

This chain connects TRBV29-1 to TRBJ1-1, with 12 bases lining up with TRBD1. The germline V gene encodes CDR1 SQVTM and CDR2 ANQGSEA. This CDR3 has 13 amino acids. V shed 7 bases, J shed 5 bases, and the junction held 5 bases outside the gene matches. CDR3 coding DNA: TGCAGCGGTAGGGGACAGGGGGCTACTGAAGCTTTCTTT. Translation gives CSGRGQGATEAFF.

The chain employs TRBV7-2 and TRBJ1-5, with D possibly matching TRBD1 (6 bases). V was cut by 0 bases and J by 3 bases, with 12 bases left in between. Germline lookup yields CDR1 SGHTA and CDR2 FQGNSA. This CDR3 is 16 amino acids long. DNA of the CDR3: TGTGCCAGCAGCTTAGCGGGCAGGGGTAACAATCAGCCCCAGCATTTT. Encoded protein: CASSLAGRGNNQPQHF. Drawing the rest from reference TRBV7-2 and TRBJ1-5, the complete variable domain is GAGVSQSPSNKVTEKGKDVELRCDPISGHTALYWYRQSLGQGLEFLIYFQGNSAPDKSGLPSDRFSAERTGGSVSTLTIQRTQQEDSAVYLCASSLAGRGNNQPQHFGDGTRLSIL.

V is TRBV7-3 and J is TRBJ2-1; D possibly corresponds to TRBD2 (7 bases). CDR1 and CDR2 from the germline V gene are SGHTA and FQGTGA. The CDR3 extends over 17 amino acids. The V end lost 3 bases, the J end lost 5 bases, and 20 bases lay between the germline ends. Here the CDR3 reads CASSLRRAGAPHNEQFF. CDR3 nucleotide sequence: TGTGCCAGCAGCTTGAGGCGGGCGGGGGCGCCTCACAATGAGCAGTTCTTC.

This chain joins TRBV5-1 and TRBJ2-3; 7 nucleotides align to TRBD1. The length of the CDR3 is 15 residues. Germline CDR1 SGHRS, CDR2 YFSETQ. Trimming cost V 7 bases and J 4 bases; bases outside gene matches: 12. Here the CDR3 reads CASRQAYRGADTQYF. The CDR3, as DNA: TGCGCCAGCCGGCAGGCATACAGGGGTGCAGATACGCAGTATTTT.

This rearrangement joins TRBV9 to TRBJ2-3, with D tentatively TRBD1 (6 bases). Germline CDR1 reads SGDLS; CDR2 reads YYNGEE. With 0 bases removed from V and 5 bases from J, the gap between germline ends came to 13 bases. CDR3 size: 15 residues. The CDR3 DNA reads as TGTGCCAGCAGCGTAGGTGGGGGCCTAAGAGATACGCAGTATTTT. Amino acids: CASSVGGGLRDTQYF. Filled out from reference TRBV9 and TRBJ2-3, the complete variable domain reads DSGVTQTPKHLITATGQRVTLRCSPRSGDLSVYWYQQSLDQGLQFLIQYYNGEERAKGNILERFSAQQFPDLHSELNLSSLELGDSALYFCASSVGGGLRDTQYFGPGTRLTVL.

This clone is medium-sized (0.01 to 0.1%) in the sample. The CDR3, as DNA: TGTGCCAGCAGCCAGACTCTTTACAGGGATGGCACTGAAGCTTTCTTT. Encoded protein: CASSQTLYRDGTEAFF. This chain connects TRBV4-2 to TRBJ1-1, with D tentatively TRBD1 (6 bases). Germline loops: CDR1 LGHNA, CDR2 YNFKEQ. Trimming left V 3 bases short and J 4 bases short, with 18 bases between. CDR3 size: 16 residues.

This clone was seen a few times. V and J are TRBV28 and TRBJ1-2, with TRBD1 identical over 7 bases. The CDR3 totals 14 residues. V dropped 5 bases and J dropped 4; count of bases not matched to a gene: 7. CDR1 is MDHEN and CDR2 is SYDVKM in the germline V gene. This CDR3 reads CASSLGQEIYGYTF. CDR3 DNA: TGTGCCAGCAGTCTCGGACAGGAAATCTATGGCTACACCTTC.